A selection of T cell receptor beta chains follows, all from one sample in a study of control samples from healthy donors and cancer patients. Here immunoSEQ multiplex PCR was the method, and the copy in TCRdb shows in-frame clones only, minus some. This sample carries about 100,000 clones, around 88% of them seen once, and the ten largest clones take 12% to 15%. The sequenced sample consisted of blood. The receptors originated from a man younger than 40 in good health. Each CDR3 is given with its conserved first and last residue. D genes are given only for firm matches. Clone size is shown for a subset of rows, as once, few, many or a class of expanded clone.

V gene	clone size	J gene	D gene	CDR3 DNA	CDR3 protein
TRBV5-6	-	TRBJ1-1	-	TGTGCCAGCAGCTTGGAATGGAGCTTTGAAGCTTTCTTT	CASSLEWSFEAFF
TRBV7-9	-	TRBJ2-2	-	TGTGCCAGCAGCTTAGGGCCAGCGGACACCGGGGAGCTGTTTTTT	CASSLGPADTGELFF
TRBV21-1	-	TRBJ2-7	-	TGTGCCAGCCCAGGACTAGCGGGACTCTTCTACGAGCAGTACTTC	CASPGLAGLFYEQYF
TRBV5-1	-	TRBJ1-2	-	TGCGCCAGCAGCCTACCAGGAGTATATGGCTACACCTTC	CASSLPGVYGYTF
TRBV19	-	TRBJ1-4	-	TGTGCCAGTAGTTGGGGGGTTAATGAAAAACTGTTTTTT	CASSWGVNEKLFF
TRBV15	-	TRBJ2-1	TRBD2	TGTGCCACCAGCAGAGGCCCACTTCGACTAAGCGGGAGGACGGGTGAGCAGTTCTTC	CATSRGPLRLSGRTGEQFF
TRBV28	-	TRBJ2-3	TRBD2	TGTGCCAGCAGTGCCACTAGCGGAGACACAGATACGCAGTATTTT	CASSATSGDTDTQYF
TRBV18	-	TRBJ2-3	TRBD1	TGTGCCAGCTCACAGGACAGGCGGGCGGTAAGCACAGATACGCAGTATTTT	CASSQDRRAVSTDTQYF
TRBV7-6	-	TRBJ2-2	-	TGTGCCAGCAGCTTAGGGACTTATCCCTACACCGGGGAGCTGTTTTTT	CASSLGTYPYTGELFF
TRBV30	-	TRBJ2-5	-	TGTGCCTGGAGTGTACTGGGAAGTAGAGAGACCCAGTACTTC	CAWSVLGSRETQYF
TRBV4-3	once	TRBJ2-5	TRBD1	TGCGCCAGCAGCCAAGAGCAACTAAGTACAGGGGGTCAGACCCAGTACTTC	CASSQEQLSTGGQTQYF
TRBV4-1	-	TRBJ1-2	TRBD1	TGCGCCAGCAGCCAAGGCGACCGGGACAGCCCTATTTGGGCCTTC	CASSQGDRDSPIWAF
TRBV5-5	-	TRBJ2-1	TRBD1	TGTGCCAGCAGCGGGGGACAGGTGGGGCGGAATGAGCAGTTCTTC	CASSGGQVGRNEQFF
TRBV11-3	-	TRBJ2-3	TRBD2	TGTGCCAGCAGCTTCTCCGGGACTAGCGGGCTCACAGATACGCAGTATTTT	CASSFSGTSGLTDTQYF
TRBV2	-	TRBJ2-3	-	TGTGCCAGCAGTGCCGAAGGGACGGGGCCAGATACGCAGTATTTT	CASSAEGTGPDTQYF
TRBV7-2	-	TRBJ1-2	-	TGTGCCAGCAGCTTACGGGTAACCAAAGTCTATGGCTACACCTTC	CASSLRVTKVYGYTF
TRBV11-1	many	TRBJ2-2	TRBD2	TGTGCCAGCAGCCCTGGACTAGCGGCGCACACCGGGGAGCTGTTTTTT	CASSPGLAAHTGELFF
TRBV13	-	TRBJ2-1	TRBD2	TGTGCCAGCAGCTTAGAAGCGGGAGGTGCCTACAATGAGCAGTTCTTC	CASSLEAGGAYNEQFF
TRBV28	few	TRBJ1-3	-	TGTGCCAGCAGTTTACCCACAGGGTCAGGAAACACCATATATTTT	CASSLPTGSGNTIYF
TRBV28	once	TRBJ2-5	TRBD1	TGTGCCAGCAGTTTACGGACAGGGGGCTTAGAGACCCAGTACTTC	CASSLRTGGLETQYF
TRBV3-1/TRBV3-2	-	TRBJ1-1	TRBD1	TGTGCCAGCAGCCGGACAGGGGTTGGGAACACTGAAGCTTTCTTT	CASSRTGVGNTEAFF
TRBV20-1	-	TRBJ2-2	TRBD1	TGCAGTGCTACAGGGGGCGAGGAGCTGTTTTTT	CSATGGEELFF
TRBV28	-	TRBJ2-1	-	TGTGCCAGCAGTTTAGGCGGGTCGGGGAATGAGCAGTTCTTC	CASSLGGSGNEQFF
TRBV30	-	TRBJ2-7	-	TGTGCCTGGAGCGCTAGTGATAGCTCCTACGAGCAGTACTTC	CAWSASDSSYEQYF
TRBV6-5	-	TRBJ1-4	-	TGTGCCAGCAGTTACGGCCCCGCAACTAATGAAAAACTGTTTTTT	CASSYGPATNEKLFF
TRBV5-6	-	TRBJ2-7	-	TGTGCCAGCAGCTCCGCGAGGGGACAGTACTTC	CASSSARGQYF
TRBV30	-	TRBJ2-7	TRBD2	TGTGCCTGGAGCAATAGCGGGAGAAGGGGCTACGAGCAGTACTTC	CAWSNSGRRGYEQYF
TRBV11-3	-	TRBJ2-2	-	TGTGCCAGCAGCTCCCACAGTGCGAACACCGGGGAGCTGTTTTTT	CASSSHSANTGELFF
TRBV2	few	TRBJ1-3	-	TGTGCCAGCAGTGAATCTGGGTCCTCTGGAAACACCATATATTTT	CASSESGSSGNTIYF
TRBV3-1/TRBV3-2	-	TRBJ2-4	TRBD2	TGTGCCAGCACCTCTAGCGGAGCCAAAAACATTCAGTACTTC	CASTSSGAKNIQYF
TRBV7-9	-	TRBJ1-6	-	TGTGCCAGCCAGCTAAGGAGCTCCTATAATTCACCCCTCCACTTT	CASQLRSSYNSPLHF
TRBV5-1	few	TRBJ1-1	-	TGCGCCAGCAGCTTTGTTACTGCGTCTAACACTGAAGCTTTCTTT	CASSFVTASNTEAFF
TRBV7-9	-	TRBJ2-1	TRBD2	TGTGCCAGCAGCTTACCCGGCTCGGGCGGGAGGGCCAAAGATGAGCAGTTCTTC	CASSLPGSGGRAKDEQFF
TRBV3-1/TRBV3-2	-	TRBJ1-2	-	TGTGCCAGCAGACCGGACGGACGAAAAAACTATGGCTACACCTTC	CASRPDGRKNYGYTF
TRBV28	-	TRBJ2-2	TRBD2	TGTGCCAGCAGTTTACCGGGACTAGCGGGCTCTGGCACCGGGGAGCTGTTTTTT	CASSLPGLAGSGTGELFF
TRBV7-6	-	TRBJ2-7	-	TGTGCCAGCAGCTTCGGGGACACACACGAGCAGTACTTC	CASSFGDTHEQYF
TRBV30	-	TRBJ2-5	-	TGTGCCTGGGCGGACCCCCAGACCCAGTACTTC	CAWADPQTQYF
TRBV29-1	-	TRBJ1-1	-	TGCAGCGTTGACCTTACCAGGGACTTCACTGAAGCTTTCTTT	CSVDLTRDFTEAFF
TRBV5-5	-	TRBJ2-7	-	TGTGCCAGCAGTTTTGTACAGTCCTACGAGCAGTACTTC	CASSFVQSYEQYF
TRBV6-6	few	TRBJ2-5	-	TGTGCCAGCAGTTACCAGGCAGGGTATGAGACCCAGTACTTC	CASSYQAGYETQYF
TRBV14	-	TRBJ2-1	-	TGTGCCAGCAGCCAGGACTCCTACAATGAGCAGTTCTTC	CASSQDSYNEQFF
TRBV13	-	TRBJ2-3	-	TGTGCCAGCAGCTTACAGGTGGCGGATACGCAGTATTTT	CASSLQVADTQYF
TRBV28	-	TRBJ1-5	-	TGTGCCAGCAGTTCTCGGACGGATGGCGGGCATTTT	CASSSRTDGGHF
TRBV29-1	-	TRBJ2-7	-	TGCAGCGTTGCAATACTCCCCTACGAGCAGTACTTC	CSVAILPYEQYF
TRBV5-4	-	TRBJ1-3	TRBD1	TGTGCCAGCAGCACGGGACAGCGTTCTGGAAACACCATATATTTT	CASSTGQRSGNTIYF
TRBV7-9	-	TRBJ1-4	-	TGTGCCAGCTCGTCGGTGGGGGCTACTGAAAAACTGTTTTTT	CASSSVGATEKLFF
TRBV5-4	few	TRBJ2-7	-	TGTGCCAGCAGCCCCGGGCCTTACTCCTACGAGCAGTACTTC	CASSPGPYSYEQYF
TRBV11-2	-	TRBJ2-2	TRBD1	TGTGCCAGCAGCTCCCAGGGGGAAGACACCGGGGAGCTGTTTTTT	CASSSQGEDTGELFF
TRBV4-3	-	TRBJ2-7	-	TGCGCCAGCAGCCAAGAAACAGGGTATTCCTCCTACGAGCAGTACTTC	CASSQETGYSSYEQYF
TRBV6-5	-	TRBJ2-2	TRBD1	TGTGCCAGCACCAGACAGGGGTTTGACACCGGGGAGCTGTTTTTT	CASTRQGFDTGELFF
TRBV7-2	-	TRBJ1-4	-	TGTGCCAGCAGCTTAGCTGGTAGCAGGGAAAAACTGTTTTTT	CASSLAGSREKLFF
TRBV11-2	-	TRBJ1-6	-	TGTGCCAGCAGCTCACAACATTCACCCCTCCACTTT	CASSSQHSPLHF
TRBV29-1	-	TRBJ2-2	-	TGCAGCGTTGTTAAGTCAGGGTATGGGGCCGGGGAGCTGTTTTTT	CSVVKSGYGAGELFF
TRBV24-1	-	TRBJ2-5	-	TGTGCCACCCAGCGGGACAGCCAAGAGACCCAGTACTTC	CATQRDSQETQYF